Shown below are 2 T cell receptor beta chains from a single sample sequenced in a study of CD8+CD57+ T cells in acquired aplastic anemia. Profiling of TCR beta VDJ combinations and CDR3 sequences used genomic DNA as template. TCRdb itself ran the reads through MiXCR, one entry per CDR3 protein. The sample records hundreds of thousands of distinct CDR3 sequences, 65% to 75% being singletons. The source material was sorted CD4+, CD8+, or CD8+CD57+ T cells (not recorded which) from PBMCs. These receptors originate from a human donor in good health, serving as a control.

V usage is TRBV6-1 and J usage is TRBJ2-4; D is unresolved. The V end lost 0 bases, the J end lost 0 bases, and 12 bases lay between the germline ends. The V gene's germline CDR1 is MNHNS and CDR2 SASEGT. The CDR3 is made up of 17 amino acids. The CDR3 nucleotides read TGTGCCAGCAGTGAAGCGCGTTGGGGATTAGCCAAAAACATTCAGTACTTC. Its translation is CASSEARWGLAKNIQYF.

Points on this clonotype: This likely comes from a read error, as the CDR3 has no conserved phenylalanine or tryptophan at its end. For the CDR3, the DNA is TGCGCCAGCAGCTTAACCGGGACTACCTACGAGCAGTACTGC. Translation: CASSLTGTTYEQYC. The chain employs TRBV5-1 and TRBJ2-7; 7 bases line up with TRBD2. Germline V gives CDR1 SGHRS, CDR2 YFSETQ. J was trimmed by 2 bases and V by 2 bases; bases with no gene match: 4. This CDR3 is built from 14 residues.